Listed below are T cell receptor beta chains from one sample, sequenced in a study of blood T cells in healthy people across ages. TCRdb itself ran the 5' RACE reads through MiXCR, one entry per CDR3 protein. The sample includes 600,000 to 900,000 distinct CDR3 sequences, under 30% of them seen just once. These records were also assigned to another study, of T cells of mothers and their children.

The specimen was blood. The receptors derive from a boy younger than 18 in good health. Both conserved end residues are part of each CDR3. D genes are given only for firm matches. The size of a clone is reported for some rows only, either as once, few or many, or as a class for expanded clones.

D gene: NA
clone size: NA
J gene: TRBJ2-7
V gene: TRBV6-5
CDR3 length: 16
CDR3 protein: CASSYSVQGLADEQYF
CDR3 DNA: TGTGCCAGCAGTTACTCTGTACAGGGTCTAGCGGACGAGCAGTACTTC

D gene: NA
clone size: few
J gene: TRBJ2-5
V gene: TRBV7-6
CDR3 length: 15
CDR3 protein: CASSLEMRVQETQYF
CDR3 DNA: TGTGCCAGCAGCTTAGAGATGAGGGTCCAAGAGACCCAGTACTTC

D gene: TRBD1
clone size: few
J gene: TRBJ2-1
V gene: TRBV3-1
CDR3 length: 17
CDR3 protein: CASSQVGGTGGYNEQFF
CDR3 DNA: TGTGCCAGCAGCCAAGTCGGGGGGACAGGGGGATACAATGAGCAGTTCTTC

D gene: TRBD2
clone size: NA
J gene: TRBJ2-1
V gene: TRBV20-1
CDR3 length: 14
CDR3 protein: CSAREAGGYNEQFF
CDR3 DNA: TGCAGTGCTAGAGAGGCGGGGGGGTACAATGAGCAGTTCTTC

D gene: NA
clone size: few
J gene: TRBJ1-1
V gene: TRBV5-5
CDR3 length: 12
CDR3 protein: CASEPGNTEAFF
CDR3 DNA: TGTGCCAGCGAACCGGGGAACACTGAAGCTTTCTTT

D gene: TRBD2
clone size: NA
J gene: TRBJ2-1
V gene: TRBV15
CDR3 length: 14
CDR3 protein: CATGLAGAYNEQFF
CDR3 DNA: TGTGCCACAGGACTAGCGGGGGCCTACAATGAGCAGTTCTTC

D gene: NA
clone size: NA
J gene: TRBJ2-1
V gene: TRBV29-1
CDR3 length: 13
CDR3 protein: CSVSGYSYNEQFF
CDR3 DNA: TGCAGCGTGTCAGGATACTCCTACAATGAGCAGTTCTTC

D gene: TRBD2
clone size: NA
J gene: TRBJ2-7
V gene: TRBV6-6
CDR3 length: 15
CDR3 protein: CASSWEGTGPYEQYF
CDR3 DNA: TGTGCCAGCAGTTGGGAGGGAACGGGGCCCTACGAGCAGTACTTC

D gene: NA
clone size: NA
J gene: TRBJ1-2
V gene: TRBV24-1
CDR3 length: 12
CDR3 protein: CATSDPGYGYTF
CDR3 DNA: TGTGCCACCAGTGATCCCGGCTATGGCTACACCTTC

D gene: NA
clone size: NA
J gene: TRBJ1-1
V gene: TRBV25-1
CDR3 length: 11
CDR3 protein: CASSAGGLAFF
CDR3 DNA: TGTGCCAGCAGCGCCGGGGGGTTAGCTTTCTTT

D gene: TRBD1
clone size: NA
J gene: TRBJ1-5
V gene: TRBV12-3/TRBV12-4
CDR3 length: 13
CDR3 protein: CASTYQGGQPQHF
CDR3 DNA: TGTGCCAGCACCTATCAGGGGGGACAGCCCCAGCATTTT

D gene: NA
clone size: NA
J gene: TRBJ2-7
V gene: TRBV6-6
CDR3 length: 13
CDR3 protein: CASNDSPSYEQYF
CDR3 DNA: TGTGCCAGCAACGACAGTCCCTCCTACGAGCAGTACTTC

D gene: NA
clone size: NA
J gene: TRBJ2-7
V gene: TRBV6-6
CDR3 length: 15
CDR3 protein: CASSQPGHFSYEQYF
CDR3 DNA: TGTGCCAGCAGTCAGCCGGGACACTTCTCCTACGAGCAGTACTTC

D gene: NA
clone size: NA
J gene: TRBJ2-5
V gene: TRBV29-1
CDR3 length: 12
CDR3 protein: CGVEDRGDMQYF
CDR3 DNA: TGCGGCGTTGAAGATCGAGGAGACATGCAGTACTTC

D gene: TRBD2
clone size: NA
J gene: TRBJ2-7
V gene: TRBV5-1
CDR3 length: 15
CDR3 protein: CASSSSLAGSYEQYF
CDR3 DNA: TGCGCCAGCAGCTCGTCACTAGCGGGCAGCTACGAGCAGTACTTC

D gene: TRBD2
clone size: NA
J gene: TRBJ2-1
V gene: TRBV6-2/TRBV6-3
CDR3 length: 15
CDR3 protein: CASSFGGDTYNEQFF
CDR3 DNA: TGTGCCAGCAGTTTCGGGGGGGATACGTACAATGAGCAGTTCTTC

D gene: NA
clone size: few
J gene: TRBJ2-5
V gene: TRBV20-1
CDR3 length: 13
CDR3 protein: CSAHGGLRETQYF
CDR3 DNA: TGCAGTGCTCACGGGGGGCTGAGGGAGACCCAGTACTTC

D gene: NA
clone size: NA
J gene: TRBJ2-3
V gene: TRBV6-2/TRBV6-3
CDR3 length: 17
CDR3 protein: CASTWDSRGGLTDTQYF
CDR3 DNA: TGTGCCAGCACTTGGGATAGCAGGGGAGGCCTCACAGATACGCAGTATTTT

D gene: NA
clone size: few
J gene: TRBJ2-7
V gene: TRBV3-1
CDR3 length: 14
CDR3 protein: CASSQALGGHEQYF
CDR3 DNA: TGTGCCAGCAGCCAAGCCCTAGGGGGGCACGAGCAGTACTTC

D gene: NA
clone size: NA
J gene: TRBJ1-1
V gene: TRBV20-1
CDR3 length: 13
CDR3 protein: CSASWAEGTEAFF
CDR3 DNA: TGCAGTGCTAGTTGGGCTGAAGGCACTGAAGCTTTCTTT

D gene: NA
clone size: once
J gene: TRBJ2-7
V gene: TRBV5-1
CDR3 length: 14
CDR3 protein: CASSLYRATYEQYF
CDR3 DNA: TGCGCCAGCAGCCTGTACAGGGCTACCTACGAGCAGTACTTC

D gene: NA
clone size: NA
J gene: TRBJ1-2
V gene: TRBV4-2
CDR3 length: 14
CDR3 protein: CASSPVAEGYGYTF
CDR3 DNA: TGTGCCAGCTCCCCGGTGGCAGAAGGGTATGGCTACACCTTC

D gene: TRBD1
clone size: NA
J gene: TRBJ2-6
V gene: TRBV4-1
CDR3 length: 19
CDR3 protein: CASSQDPGQGTSGANVLTF
CDR3 DNA: TGCGCCAGCAGCCAAGATCCCGGACAGGGAACCTCTGGGGCCAACGTCCTGACTTTC

D gene: NA
clone size: NA
J gene: TRBJ2-5
V gene: TRBV24-1
CDR3 length: 15
CDR3 protein: CATSDLGRPQGTQYF
CDR3 DNA: TGTGCCACCAGTGACCTCGGACGGCCACAAGGGACCCAGTACTTC

D gene: NA
clone size: few
J gene: TRBJ1-3
V gene: TRBV2
CDR3 length: 15
CDR3 protein: CASSPDSSSGNTIYF
CDR3 DNA: TGTGCCAGCAGTCCCGACAGCTCCTCTGGAAACACCATATATTTT

D gene: TRBD1
clone size: few
J gene: TRBJ1-1
V gene: TRBV7-8
CDR3 length: 20
CDR3 protein: CASSSRTPGTGRRVNTEAFF
CDR3 DNA: TGTGCCAGCAGCTCAAGGACCCCGGGGACAGGGAGGAGAGTGAACACTGAAGCTTTCTTT

D gene: NA
clone size: few
J gene: TRBJ2-5
V gene: TRBV7-9
CDR3 length: 13
CDR3 protein: CASSQGRGGTQYF
CDR3 DNA: TGTGCCAGCAGCCAGGGACGGGGAGGGACCCAGTACTTC

D gene: NA
clone size: few
J gene: TRBJ1-1
V gene: TRBV5-5
CDR3 length: 13
CDR3 protein: CASIGLDGAEAFF
CDR3 DNA: TGTGCCAGCATCGGTTTGGACGGTGCTGAAGCTTTCTTT

D gene: NA
clone size: once
J gene: TRBJ2-7
V gene: TRBV6-2/TRBV6-3
CDR3 length: 14
CDR3 protein: CASSYAGTSYEQYF
CDR3 DNA: TGTGCCAGCAGTTACGCGGGGACCTCCTACGAGCAGTACTTC

D gene: TRBD2
clone size: NA
J gene: TRBJ2-1
V gene: TRBV20-1
CDR3 length: 18
CDR3 protein: CSARGTGLAVTSYNEQFF
CDR3 DNA: TGCAGTGCTAGAGGCACGGGACTAGCGGTAACCTCCTACAATGAGCAGTTCTTC

D gene: NA
clone size: NA
J gene: TRBJ2-7
V gene: TRBV25-1
CDR3 length: 15
CDR3 protein: CASSEYRGARYEQYF
CDR3 DNA: TGTGCCAGCAGTGAATATAGGGGGGCACGCTACGAGCAGTACTTC

D gene: TRBD2
clone size: NA
J gene: TRBJ2-3
V gene: TRBV7-2
CDR3 length: 17
CDR3 protein: CASSSRGLGEFTDTQYF
CDR3 DNA: TGTGCCAGCAGCTCGCGCGGACTAGGGGAATTCACAGATACGCAGTATTTT

D gene: NA
clone size: NA
J gene: TRBJ1-1
V gene: TRBV20-1
CDR3 length: 12
CDR3 protein: CSARAPGAEAFF
CDR3 DNA: TGCAGTGCTAGAGCCCCAGGGGCTGAAGCTTTCTTT

D gene: NA
clone size: NA
J gene: TRBJ1-3
V gene: TRBV12-5
CDR3 length: 16
CDR3 protein: CASGLLLRGDGNTIYF
CDR3 DNA: TGTGCTAGTGGTTTGCTGCTCAGGGGAGACGGAAACACCATATATTTT

D gene: TRBD2
clone size: NA
J gene: TRBJ2-3
V gene: TRBV20-1
CDR3 length: 14
CDR3 protein: CSVTRSGGPQSQYF
CDR3 DNA: TGCAGTGTTACCCGTAGCGGGGGGCCTCAATCGCAGTATTTT

D gene: NA
clone size: few
J gene: TRBJ2-5
V gene: TRBV20-1
CDR3 length: 12
CDR3 protein: CSALVPRETQYF
CDR3 DNA: TGCAGTGCTCTAGTACCCCGGGAGACCCAGTACTTC

D gene: TRBD1
clone size: few
J gene: TRBJ1-2
V gene: TRBV27
CDR3 length: 14
CDR3 protein: CASSQTGGNYGYTF
CDR3 DNA: TGTGCCAGCAGTCAGACAGGGGGTAACTATGGCTACACCTTC

D gene: NA
clone size: NA
J gene: TRBJ1-2
V gene: TRBV7-9
CDR3 length: 11
CDR3 protein: CASGTAYGYTF
CDR3 DNA: TGTGCCAGCGGGACGGCCTATGGCTACACCTTC

D gene: NA
clone size: NA
J gene: TRBJ1-5
V gene: TRBV12-3/TRBV12-4
CDR3 length: 13
CDR3 protein: CASTQGGIQPQHF
CDR3 DNA: TGTGCCAGCACCCAGGGAGGGATACAGCCCCAGCATTTT

D gene: NA
clone size: NA
J gene: TRBJ2-1
V gene: TRBV6-5
CDR3 length: 14
CDR3 protein: CASSQGGVDNEQFF
CDR3 DNA: TGTGCCAGCAGTCAAGGGGGGGTTGACAATGAGCAGTTCTTC

D gene: NA
clone size: NA
J gene: TRBJ2-1
V gene: TRBV20-1
CDR3 length: 12
CDR3 protein: CSARGQNNEQFF
CDR3 DNA: TGCAGTGCCAGGGGACAAAACAATGAGCAGTTCTTC

D gene: NA
clone size: NA
J gene: TRBJ1-5
V gene: TRBV5-1
CDR3 length: 15
CDR3 protein: CASRFGTASNQPQHF
CDR3 DNA: TGCGCCAGCAGGTTCGGGACGGCTAGCAATCAGCCCCAGCATTTT

D gene: TRBD1
clone size: NA
J gene: TRBJ2-7
V gene: TRBV27
CDR3 length: 16
CDR3 protein: CASSLGTGGSIREQYF
CDR3 DNA: TGTGCCAGCAGTTTAGGCACAGGGGGCTCGATCCGCGAGCAGTACTTC

D gene: NA
clone size: few
J gene: TRBJ2-5
V gene: TRBV20-1
CDR3 length: 13
CDR3 protein: CSLGPGFGETQYF
CDR3 DNA: TGCAGCCTTGGACCCGGGTTTGGAGAGACCCAGTACTTC

D gene: NA
clone size: NA
J gene: TRBJ1-5
V gene: TRBV7-9
CDR3 length: 16
CDR3 protein: CASSPGPLGSNQPQHF
CDR3 DNA: TGTGCCAGCAGCCCCGGGCCCTTGGGTAGCAATCAGCCCCAGCATTTT

D gene: NA
clone size: few
J gene: TRBJ1-1
V gene: TRBV12-3/TRBV12-4
CDR3 length: 12
CDR3 protein: CASSERRGLAFF
CDR3 DNA: TGTGCCAGCAGCGAAAGACGGGGATTGGCTTTCTTT

D gene: NA
clone size: NA
J gene: TRBJ2-1
V gene: TRBV20-1
CDR3 length: 14
CDR3 protein: CSAVPVKGGDEQFF
CDR3 DNA: TGCAGTGCTGTCCCCGTGAAGGGCGGGGATGAGCAGTTCTTC

D gene: NA
clone size: NA
J gene: TRBJ2-7
V gene: TRBV4-2
CDR3 length: 12
CDR3 protein: CASSQDRDEQYF
CDR3 DNA: TGTGCCAGCAGCCAAGATCGGGACGAGCAGTACTTC

D gene: NA
clone size: few
J gene: TRBJ2-2
V gene: TRBV28
CDR3 length: 15
CDR3 protein: CASSIIGQLTGELFF
CDR3 DNA: TGTGCCAGCAGCATTATCGGACAGCTCACCGGGGAGCTGTTTTTT

D gene: TRBD2
clone size: NA
J gene: TRBJ2-3
V gene: TRBV12-3/TRBV12-4
CDR3 length: 16
CDR3 protein: CASSRTSGGNTDMQYF
CDR3 DNA: TGTGCCAGCAGTCGGACTAGCGGGGGGAACACAGATATGCAGTATTTT

D gene: TRBD1
clone size: many
J gene: TRBJ2-5
V gene: TRBV5-1
CDR3 length: 15
CDR3 protein: CASSPDRGRRETQYF
CDR3 DNA: TGCGCCAGCAGCCCGGACAGGGGGCGGCGAGAGACCCAGTACTTC

D gene: TRBD1
clone size: few
J gene: TRBJ1-6
V gene: TRBV19
CDR3 length: 14
CDR3 protein: CASSRGQENSPLHF
CDR3 DNA: TGTGCCAGTAGTAGGGGACAGGAAAATTCACCCCTCCACTTT

D gene: TRBD1
clone size: NA
J gene: TRBJ1-4
V gene: TRBV6-1
CDR3 length: 15
CDR3 protein: CASSRGVTIAEKLFF
CDR3 DNA: TGTGCCAGCAGCAGGGGGGTAACTATAGCTGAAAAACTGTTTTTT

D gene: NA
clone size: NA
J gene: TRBJ1-5
V gene: TRBV5-5
CDR3 length: 16
CDR3 protein: CASSLALGSINQPQHF
CDR3 DNA: TGTGCCAGCAGCTTGGCTCTTGGGTCGATCAATCAGCCCCAGCATTTT

D gene: NA
clone size: NA
J gene: TRBJ1-6
V gene: TRBV4-1
CDR3 length: 17
CDR3 protein: CASSLYSGTTNNSPLHF
CDR3 DNA: TGCGCCAGCAGCCTATATTCCGGGACAACGAATAATTCACCCCTCCACTTT

D gene: NA
clone size: NA
J gene: TRBJ2-1
V gene: TRBV6-5
CDR3 length: 13
CDR3 protein: CASRRDAYNEQFF
CDR3 DNA: TGTGCCAGCAGGAGGGACGCTTACAATGAGCAGTTCTTC

D gene: NA
clone size: few
J gene: TRBJ2-1
V gene: TRBV28
CDR3 length: 15
CDR3 protein: CASSPRQGRGNEQFF
CDR3 DNA: TGTGCCAGCAGTCCCCGGCAGGGGCGCGGGAATGAGCAGTTCTTC